Following are 7 T cell receptor beta chains from one sample sequenced in a study of identical twins. Via MiXCR, TCRdb re-called the 5' RACE reads, giving one row per CDR3 protein. This sample has around 220,000 distinct CDR3 sequences, with 10% to 13% found just once. The sequencing input was memory T cells sorted from blood. The source is a man between 45 and 60 years old in good health.

This clonotype was recorded a few times. This chain uses TRBV20-1 with TRBJ1-1; D remains unclear. Germline CDR1 reads DFQATT; CDR2 reads SNEGSKA (reference sequence). V was pared by 6 bases and J by 0 bases, with 11 bases between. The CDR3 is 13 residues long. The CDR3 sequence is CSAVPYMNTEAFF. CDR3 DNA sequence: TGCAGTGCCGTACCGTACATGAACACTGAAGCTTTCTTT.

CDR3 bases: TGCAGTTACGCGGGACAGGGACGCGGTCAGCCCCAGCATTTT. Translating it yields CSYAGQGRGQPQHF. The chain combines TRBV20-1 with TRBJ1-5, with TRBD1 matching 9 bases. CDR1 and CDR2 from the germline V gene are DFQATT and SNEGSKA (reference sequence). The CDR3 extends over 14 amino acids. With V trimmed by 8 bases and J by 6 bases, 11 bases remained unmatched.

This clonotype was seen more than once but under ten times. The CDR3 DNA reads as TGTGCCAGCAGTGAGTCGGACAGCCGAGAGACCCAGTACTTC. It yields the protein CASSESDSRETQYF. This chain connects TRBV25-1 to TRBJ2-5; D may be TRBD1 (6 bases). Trimming removed 3 bases from V and 4 bases from J, with 12 bases in between. The length of the CDR3 is 14 residues. Germline loops: CDR1 MGHDK, CDR2 SYGVNS.

The sample holds many counts of this clonotype. The CDR3 DNA sequence: TGTGCCAGCAGCAACCCCGGCCCCCCAGGGCTCGGTGGCTACACCTTC. Its protein product is CASSNPGPPGLGGYTF. V usage is TRBV11-2 and J usage is TRBJ1-2; D is perhaps TRBD1 (5 bases). This CDR3 contains 16 residues. Germline CDR1 reads SGHAT; CDR2 reads FQNNGV. Trimming pared 5 bases from V and 7 bases from J, leaving 23 bases between.

This clonotype was seen a few times. The rearrangement uses TRBV20-1 and TRBJ2-3, with TRBD2 matching 7 bases. After removal of 5 bases from V and 5 bases from J, the junction contained 16 bases not matched to a gene. Germline lookup yields CDR1 DFQATT and CDR2 SNEGSKA (reference sequence). The length of the CDR3 is 16 residues. The CDR3: CSALPLLTSWEDTQYF. The CDR3 bases are TGCAGTGCTCTCCCTTTACTGACTAGCTGGGAAGATACGCAGTATTTT.

The CDR3 here is CASSLTGLAGIEQYF. Written as DNA, the CDR3 is TGCGCCAGCAGCTTGACCGGACTAGCGGGGATAGAGCAGTACTTC. The rearrangement links TRBV5-1 to TRBJ2-7; 12 nucleotides match TRBD2. The CDR3 has 15 amino acids. The germline CDR1 and CDR2 sequences are SGHRS and YFSETQ. The V segment lost 1 base and the J segment 7 bases; nucleotides outside the gene matches: 6. Full variable domain (missing parts from reference TRBV5-1 and TRBJ2-7): KAGVTQTPRYLIKTRGQQVTLSCSPISGHRSVSWYQQTPGQGLQFLFEYFSETQRNKGNFPGRFSGRQFSNSRSEMNVSTLELGDSALYLCASSLTGLAGIEQYFGPGTRLTVT.

This clonotype was seen at least ten times. V gene TRBV4-2 combines with J gene TRBJ1-4; a possible D gene is TRBD1 (5 bases). Trimming shortened V by 2 bases and J by 6 bases, and 10 bases separated the two germline ends. The germline gives CDR1 LGHNA, CDR2 YNFKEQ. The CDR3 spans 14 residues. The CDR3 region has the DNA TGTGCCAGCAGCCAAAGGGGTTCCTATGAAAAACTGTTTTTT. It encodes CASSQRGSYEKLFF.